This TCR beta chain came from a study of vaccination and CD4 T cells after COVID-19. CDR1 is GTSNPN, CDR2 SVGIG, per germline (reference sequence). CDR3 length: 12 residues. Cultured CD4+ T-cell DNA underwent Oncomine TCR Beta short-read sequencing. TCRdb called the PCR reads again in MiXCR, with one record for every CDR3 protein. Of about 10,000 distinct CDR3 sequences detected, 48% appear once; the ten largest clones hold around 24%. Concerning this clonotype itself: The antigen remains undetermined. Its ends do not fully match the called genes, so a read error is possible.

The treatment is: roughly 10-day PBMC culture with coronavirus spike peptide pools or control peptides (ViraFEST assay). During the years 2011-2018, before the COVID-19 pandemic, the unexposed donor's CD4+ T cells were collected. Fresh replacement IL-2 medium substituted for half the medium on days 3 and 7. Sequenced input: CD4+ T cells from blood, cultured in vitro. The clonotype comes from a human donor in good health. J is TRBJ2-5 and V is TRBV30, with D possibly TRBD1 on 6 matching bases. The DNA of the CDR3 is TGTGCCCGGAGTGGGGGCGTGGGGACCCAGTACTTC. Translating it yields CARSGGVGTQYF.